This T cell receptor (beta chain) was captured by sequencing in a study of blood T cell repertoires in COVID-19. Study details: The study drew acute and convalescent COVID-19 samples from the United States, Italy and Spain. The cDNA or gDNA used as material had been derived from T cells, B-cell-depleted T cells, or PBMCs.

Looked up from germline, CDR1 is KGHSH and CDR2 is LQKENI. This CDR3 contains 16 residues. V was trimmed by 2 bases and J by 0 bases, leaving 11 bases between them. Original processing notes: For nucleated cells, counts were estimated from reference gene primer amplification. Measured with immunoSEQ multiplex PCR; TCRdb has only the in-frame clones, and not every one. D and trimming come from the DNA, and the V and J calls and clone size come from that table. Of about 220,000 clones listed, around four fifths are singletons. The source of this sequence is a woman aged 60 to 75 who had recovered from COVID-19. This chain joins TRBV18 and TRBJ1-3; tentatively, D is TRBD1 (6 bases). The sequenced sample consisted of peripheral blood. CDR3 DNA sequence: TGTGCCAGCTCACCAGGGGGCGATAGCTCTGGAAACACCATATATTTT. It yields the protein CASSPGGDSSGNTIYF. The full variable domain, its missing parts supplied by reference TRBV18 and TRBJ1-3, is NAGVMQNPRHLVRRRGQEARLRCSPMKGHSHVYWYRQLPEEGLKFMVYLQKENIIDESGMPKERFSAEFPKEGPSILRIQQVVRGDSAAYFCASSPGGDSSGNTIYFGEGSWLTVV.